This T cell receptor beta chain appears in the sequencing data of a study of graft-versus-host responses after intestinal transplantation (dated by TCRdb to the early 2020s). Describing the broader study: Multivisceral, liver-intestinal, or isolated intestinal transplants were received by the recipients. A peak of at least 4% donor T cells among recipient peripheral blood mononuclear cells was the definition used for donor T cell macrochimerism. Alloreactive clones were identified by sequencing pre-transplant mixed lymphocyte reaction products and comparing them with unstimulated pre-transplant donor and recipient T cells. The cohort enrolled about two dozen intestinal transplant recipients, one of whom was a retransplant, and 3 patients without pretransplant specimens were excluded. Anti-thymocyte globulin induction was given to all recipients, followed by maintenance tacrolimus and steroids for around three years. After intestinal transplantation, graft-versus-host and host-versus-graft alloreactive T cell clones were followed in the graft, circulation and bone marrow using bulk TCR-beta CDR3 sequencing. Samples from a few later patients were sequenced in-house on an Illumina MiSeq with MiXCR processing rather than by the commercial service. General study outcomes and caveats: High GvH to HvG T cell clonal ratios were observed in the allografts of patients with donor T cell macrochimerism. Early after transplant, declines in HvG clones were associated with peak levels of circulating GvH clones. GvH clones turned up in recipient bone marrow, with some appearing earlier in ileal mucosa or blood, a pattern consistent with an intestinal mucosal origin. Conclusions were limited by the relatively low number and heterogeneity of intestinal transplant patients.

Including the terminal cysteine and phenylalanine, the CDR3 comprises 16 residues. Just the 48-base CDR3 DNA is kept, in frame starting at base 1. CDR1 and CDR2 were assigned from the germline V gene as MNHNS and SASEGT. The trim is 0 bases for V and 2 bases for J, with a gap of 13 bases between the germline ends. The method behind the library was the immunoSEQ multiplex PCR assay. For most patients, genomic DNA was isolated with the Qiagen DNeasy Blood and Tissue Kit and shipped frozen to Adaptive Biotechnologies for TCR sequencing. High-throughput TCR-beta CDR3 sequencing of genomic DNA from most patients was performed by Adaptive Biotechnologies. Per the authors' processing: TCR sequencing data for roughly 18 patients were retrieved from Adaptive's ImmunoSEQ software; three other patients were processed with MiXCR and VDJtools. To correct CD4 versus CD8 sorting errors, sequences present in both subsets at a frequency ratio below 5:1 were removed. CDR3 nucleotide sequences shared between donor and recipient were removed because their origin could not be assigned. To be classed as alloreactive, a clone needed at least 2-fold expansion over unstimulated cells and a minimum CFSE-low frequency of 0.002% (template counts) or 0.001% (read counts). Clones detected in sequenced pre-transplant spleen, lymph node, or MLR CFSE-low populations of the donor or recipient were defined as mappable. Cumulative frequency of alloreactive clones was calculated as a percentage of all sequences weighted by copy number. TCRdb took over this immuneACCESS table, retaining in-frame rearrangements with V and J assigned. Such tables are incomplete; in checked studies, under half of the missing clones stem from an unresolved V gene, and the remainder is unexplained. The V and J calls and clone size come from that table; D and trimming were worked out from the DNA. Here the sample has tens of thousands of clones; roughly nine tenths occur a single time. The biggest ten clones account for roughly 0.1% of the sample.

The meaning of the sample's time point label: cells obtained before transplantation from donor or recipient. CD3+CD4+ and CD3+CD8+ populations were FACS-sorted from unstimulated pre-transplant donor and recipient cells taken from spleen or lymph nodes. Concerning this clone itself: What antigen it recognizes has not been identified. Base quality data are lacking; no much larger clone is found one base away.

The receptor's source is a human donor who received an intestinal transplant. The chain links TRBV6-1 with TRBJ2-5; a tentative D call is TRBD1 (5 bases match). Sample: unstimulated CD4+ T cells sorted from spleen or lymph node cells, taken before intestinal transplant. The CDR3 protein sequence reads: CASSEAPSGAQETQYF. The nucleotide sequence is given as TGTGCCAGCAGTGAAGCCCCTAGTGGGGCACAAGAGACCCAGTACTTC.